This T cell receptor (beta chain) emerged from a study of radiation and T cells in renal cell carcinoma (TCRdb year 2020). Background for the entire study: The samples were drawn from a clinical trial, where primary renal cell carcinomas were treated with 15 Gy of stereotactic body radiation therapy and then removed by nephrectomy 4 weeks afterward. In the roughly 54 samples combined, some 4,000,000 unique CDR3 nucleotide sequences were found, encoding approximately 2,800,000 unique CDR3 amino acid sequences. In total, some 52 samples underwent TCR beta sequencing: approximately 26 tumors plus 27 peripheral blood samples.

Following the manufacturer's recommendations, the immunoSEQ kit was used to generate TCR beta libraries from genomic DNA. To prepare the libraries, a first multiplex PCR with proprietary primers was run, followed by a second PCR that added unique barcodes, and a bead cleanup was done after each round. Each sample batch included a kit-provided positive control reaction and a negative control reaction. The final libraries were assessed on an Agilent 4200 TapeStation D1000 ScreenTape, pooled by volume, and quantified by qPCR. An Illumina NextSeq500 fitted with a MidOutput 150-cycle cartridge performed the sequencing, running 156 Read1 cycles and 15 Index1 cycles with the kit's custom primers. The pooled library was loaded at 1.0 pM, with an approximately 20% PhiX control spiked in. Concerning the study's data processing: Vendor-processed data were analyzed in R, with a clonotype defined as all T cells sharing the same CDR3 nucleotide sequence. In the clone abundance analyses, frequencies were normalized to the 10,000 most abundant clones in each sample. Public T cell clones, averaging fewer than five per sample, were removed before analysis. Tumor-enriched and baseline blood-enriched clonotypes were defined by at least a 32-fold difference in abundance between compartments. Clonotypes expanded or contracted between blood time points were identified with a beta-binomial differential abundance model. Tumor-blood repertoire similarity was measured with the Baroni-Urbani and Buser coefficient, and groups were compared using two-tailed Wilcoxon tests in R. TCRdb took over this immuneACCESS table, retaining in-frame rearrangements with V and J assigned. Such tables are incomplete; in checked studies, under half of the missing clones stem from an unresolved V gene, and the remainder is unexplained. Clone size and the V and J calls come from that table; the DNA yielded D and trimming. Counted in this sample were 70,000 to 80,000 clones; 80% to 90% of them appeared once. The top ten constitute 20% to 25% of the sample.

Remarks on this clone: Its target antigen remains unknown. One base away there is no much larger clone; base qualities are not given.

The time point label, read with the paper, signifies: blood 2 weeks post-SBRT. The treatment or condition tag for this specimen amounts to: 15 Gy SBRT to primary tumor, nephrectomy 4 weeks later. To follow tumor-enriched clonotypes, peripheral blood was collected serially from radiation-treated patients at baseline and again at 2 weeks and 4 weeks after SBRT. All patients had renal cell carcinoma with clear cell pathology. Genomic DNA for TCR sequencing was prepared using the QIAamp DNA Blood Mini Kit (Qiagen). The analyses included only samples that passed all quality control checks. General study outcomes and caveats: Because pretreatment tumor biopsies were not available, the study could not determine whether clonotypes were already present within the tumor at baseline. An increase in top tumor clonotypes in blood was observed from baseline to 2 weeks post-radiation, followed by contraction by 4 weeks, which was taken to suggest transient expansion of tumor-resident clones. Effects of radiation dose or scheduling on the TCR repertoire could not be addressed with the single-armed trial design. Tracking of blood repertoire dynamics stopped at less than 5 weeks after treatment, with no follow-up past that point.

The cysteine opens and the phenylalanine closes a CDR3 of 16 amino acids. Only the CDR3 DNA stays, 48 bases, in frame from base 1. V trim: 7 bases; J trim: 2 bases; unmatched bases: 11. Sequences LNHDA (CDR1) and SQIVND (CDR2) are obtained from the germline V gene (reference sequence). This specimen consisted of blood, obtained from a patient whose treatment included radiotherapy and nephrectomy. The V gene is TRBV19 and the J gene is TRBJ1-2; TRBD1 fits 9 bases in the junction. This sequence originates from a woman in her forties or fifties with renal cell carcinoma. CDR3 sequence: CASTKTGGTGNYGYTF. Here is the DNA: TGTGCCAGTACTAAAACCGGGGGGACAGGGAACTATGGCTACACCTTC. Where the CDR3 stops, the reference TRBV19 and TRBJ1-2 genes take over; the full variable domain is DGGITQSPKYLFRKEGQNVTLSCEQNLNHDAMYWYRQDPGQGLRLIYYSQIVNDFQKGDIAEGYSVSREKKESFPLTVTSAQKNPTAFYLCASTKTGGTGNYGYTFGSGTRLTVV.